The clone carrying this T cell receptor (beta chain) was recorded only once. Under the authors' procedure: Using reference gene primer amplification, nucleated cell counts were estimated. Repertoires were generated with immunoSEQ multiplex PCR, while TCRdb's copy carries only in-frame clones and drops some. That table furnishes V, J and clone size, whereas the DNA furnished D and trimming. The sample contains roughly 150,000 clones, approximately 86% of which appear only once. The entry originates in a study of blood T cell repertoires in COVID-19. About the study: The origin of the acute and convalescent COVID-19 samples was the United States, Italy and Spain. Sample material is recorded as cDNA or gDNA derived from T cells, B-cell-depleted T cells, or PBMCs.

Seattle patients were enrolled during active infection and followed longitudinally. Material for sequencing was peripheral blood. This TCR was sampled from a woman aged 80 or older with COVID-19, enrolled during active disease.

The CDR3 bases are TGTGCCAGTAGTATAGCAGGGGAGCTGTTTTTT. Protein: CASSIAGELFF. The chain links TRBV19 to TRBJ2-2; no clear D gene. Germline CDR1 and CDR2: LNHDA and SQIVND (reference sequence). Deletions cut 1 base from V and 8 bases from J, with 2 bases between. The CDR3 length is 11 residues.